This TCR beta chain stems from a study of blood T cell repertoires in COVID-19. Profiled with immunoSEQ multiplex PCR; TCRdb holds only in-frame clones, not every one. The sample holds a few hundred thousand clones, under 85% seen once. Germline V lookup: CDR1 WNHNN, CDR2 SYGVQD (reference sequence). This CDR3 is built from 15 residues. Losses at the gene ends were 6 bases for V and 1 base for J; bases not matched to a gene: 8. This receptor was identified in a young man who had recovered from COVID-19. The chain has TRBV10-1 and TRBJ1-1; 7 bases match TRBD1. Sequenced: peripheral blood. CDR3 DNA sequence: TGCGCCAGCAGAGGCTCCGGGACAGAGAACACTGAAGCTTTCTTT. It yields the protein CASRGSGTENTEAFF.